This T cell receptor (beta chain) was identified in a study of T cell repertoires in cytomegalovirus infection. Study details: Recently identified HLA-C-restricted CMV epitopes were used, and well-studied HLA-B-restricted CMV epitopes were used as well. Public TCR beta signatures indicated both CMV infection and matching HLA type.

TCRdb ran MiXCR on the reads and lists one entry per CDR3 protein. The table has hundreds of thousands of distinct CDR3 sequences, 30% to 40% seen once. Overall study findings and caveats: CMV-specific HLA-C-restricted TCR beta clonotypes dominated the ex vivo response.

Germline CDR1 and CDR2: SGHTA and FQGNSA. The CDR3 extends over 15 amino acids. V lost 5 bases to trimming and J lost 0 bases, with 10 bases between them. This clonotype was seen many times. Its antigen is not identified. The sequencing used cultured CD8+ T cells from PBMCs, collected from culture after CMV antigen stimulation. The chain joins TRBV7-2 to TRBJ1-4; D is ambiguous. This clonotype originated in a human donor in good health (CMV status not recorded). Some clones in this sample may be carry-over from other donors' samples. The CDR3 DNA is TGTGCCAGCAGCCGGACGGAAGCAACTAATGAAAAACTGTTTTTT. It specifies CASSRTEATNEKLFF.